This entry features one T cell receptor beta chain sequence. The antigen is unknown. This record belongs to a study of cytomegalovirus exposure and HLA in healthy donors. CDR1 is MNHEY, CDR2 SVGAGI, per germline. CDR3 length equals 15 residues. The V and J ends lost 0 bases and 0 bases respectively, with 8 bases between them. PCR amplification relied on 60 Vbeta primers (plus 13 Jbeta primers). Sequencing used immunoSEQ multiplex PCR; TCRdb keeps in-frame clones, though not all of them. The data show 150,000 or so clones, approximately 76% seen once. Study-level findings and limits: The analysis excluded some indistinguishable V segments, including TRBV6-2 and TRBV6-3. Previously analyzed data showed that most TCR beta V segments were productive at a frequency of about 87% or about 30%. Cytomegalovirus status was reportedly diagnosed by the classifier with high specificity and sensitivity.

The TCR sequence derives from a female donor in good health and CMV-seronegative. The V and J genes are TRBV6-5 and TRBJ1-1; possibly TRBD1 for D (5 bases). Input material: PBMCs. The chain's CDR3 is CASSYSGGMNTEAFF. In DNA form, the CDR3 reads TGTGCCAGCAGTTACTCGGGGGGAATGAACACTGAAGCTTTCTTT.